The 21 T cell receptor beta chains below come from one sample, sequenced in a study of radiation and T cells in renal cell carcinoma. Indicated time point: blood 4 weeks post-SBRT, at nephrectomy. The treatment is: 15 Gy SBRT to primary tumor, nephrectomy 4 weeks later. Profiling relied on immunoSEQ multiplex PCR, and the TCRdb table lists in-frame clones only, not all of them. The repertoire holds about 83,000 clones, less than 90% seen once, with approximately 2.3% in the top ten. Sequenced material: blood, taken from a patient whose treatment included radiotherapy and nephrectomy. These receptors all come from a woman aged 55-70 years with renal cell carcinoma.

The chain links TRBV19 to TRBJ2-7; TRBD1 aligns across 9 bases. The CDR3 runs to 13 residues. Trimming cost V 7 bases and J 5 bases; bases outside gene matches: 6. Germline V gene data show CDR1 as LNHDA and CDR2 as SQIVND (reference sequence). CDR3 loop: CASMGQGANEQYF. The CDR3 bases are TGTGCCAGTATGGGACAGGGAGCGAACGAGCAGTACTTC.

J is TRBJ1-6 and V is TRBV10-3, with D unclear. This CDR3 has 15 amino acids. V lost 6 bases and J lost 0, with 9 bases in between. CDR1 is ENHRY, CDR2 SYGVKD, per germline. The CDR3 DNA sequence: TGTGCCATCAGCGACCGGAGCTCCTATAATTCACCCCTCCACTTT. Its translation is CAISDRSSYNSPLHF.

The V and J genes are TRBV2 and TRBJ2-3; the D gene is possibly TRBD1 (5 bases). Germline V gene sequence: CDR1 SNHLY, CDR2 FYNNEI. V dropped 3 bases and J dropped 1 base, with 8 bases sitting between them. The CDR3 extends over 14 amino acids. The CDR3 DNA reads TGTGCCAGCAGTGAGCACAGGCGCACAGATACGCAGTATTTT. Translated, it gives CASSEHRRTDTQYF.

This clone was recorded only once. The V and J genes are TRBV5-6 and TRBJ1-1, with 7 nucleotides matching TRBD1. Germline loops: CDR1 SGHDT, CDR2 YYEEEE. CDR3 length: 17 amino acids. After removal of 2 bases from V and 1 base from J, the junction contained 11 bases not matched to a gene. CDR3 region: CASSFWDSLHSNTEAFF. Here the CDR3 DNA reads TGTGCCAGCAGCTTTTGGGACAGCCTCCACTCGAACACTGAAGCTTTCTTT.

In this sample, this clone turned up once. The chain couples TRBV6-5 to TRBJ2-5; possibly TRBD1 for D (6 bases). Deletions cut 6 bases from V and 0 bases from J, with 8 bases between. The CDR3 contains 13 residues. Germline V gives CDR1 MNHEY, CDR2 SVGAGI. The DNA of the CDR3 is TGTGCCAGCAGACGGACAGACCAAGAGACCCAGTACTTC. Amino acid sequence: CASRRTDQETQYF.

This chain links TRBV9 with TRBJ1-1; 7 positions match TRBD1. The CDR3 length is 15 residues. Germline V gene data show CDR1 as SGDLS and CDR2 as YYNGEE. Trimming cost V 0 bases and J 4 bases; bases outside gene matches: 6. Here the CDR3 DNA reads TGTGCCAGCAGCGTAGCCGACAGGGTGGCCACTGAAGCTTTCTTT. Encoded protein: CASSVADRVATEAFF.

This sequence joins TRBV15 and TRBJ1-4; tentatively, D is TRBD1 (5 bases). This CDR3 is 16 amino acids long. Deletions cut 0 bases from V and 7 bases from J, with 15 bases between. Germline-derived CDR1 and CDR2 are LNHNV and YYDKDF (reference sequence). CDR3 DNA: TGTGCCACCAGCAGAGAACAAGGGGTTGCGGGTGAAAAACTGTTTTTT. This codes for CATSREQGVAGEKLFF.

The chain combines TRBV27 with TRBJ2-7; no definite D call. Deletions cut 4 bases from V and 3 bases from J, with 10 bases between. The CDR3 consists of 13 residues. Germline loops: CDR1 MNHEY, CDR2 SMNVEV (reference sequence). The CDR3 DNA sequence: TGTGCCAGCAGTTCGACCGTACTCTACGAGCAGTACTTC. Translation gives CASSSTVLYEQYF.

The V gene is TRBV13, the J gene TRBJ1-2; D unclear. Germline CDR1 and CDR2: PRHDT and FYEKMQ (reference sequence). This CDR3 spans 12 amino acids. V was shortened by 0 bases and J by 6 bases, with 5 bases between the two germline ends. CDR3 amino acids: CASSLGLNGYTF. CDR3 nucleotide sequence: TGTGCCAGCAGCTTAGGATTGAATGGCTACACCTTC.

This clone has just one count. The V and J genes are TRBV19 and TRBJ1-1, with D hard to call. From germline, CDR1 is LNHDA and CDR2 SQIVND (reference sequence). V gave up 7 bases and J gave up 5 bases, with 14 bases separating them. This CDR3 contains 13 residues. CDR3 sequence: CASNEGANTEAFF. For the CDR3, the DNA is TGTGCCAGTAACGAGGGCGCAAATACTGAAGCTTTCTTT.

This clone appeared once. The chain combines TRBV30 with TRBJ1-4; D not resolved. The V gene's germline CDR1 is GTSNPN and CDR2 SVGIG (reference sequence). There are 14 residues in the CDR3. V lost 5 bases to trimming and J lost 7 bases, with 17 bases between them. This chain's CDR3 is CAWVAPRPGEKLFF. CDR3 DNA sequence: TGTGCCTGGGTGGCCCCGCGGCCGGGTGAAAAACTGTTTTTT.

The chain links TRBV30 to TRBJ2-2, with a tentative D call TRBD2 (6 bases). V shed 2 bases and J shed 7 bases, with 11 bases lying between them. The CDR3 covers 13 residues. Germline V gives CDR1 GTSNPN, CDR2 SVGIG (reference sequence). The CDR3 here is CAWSSTGVGELFF. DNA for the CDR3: TGTGCCTGGAGTTCGACGGGGGTCGGGGAGCTGTTTTTT.

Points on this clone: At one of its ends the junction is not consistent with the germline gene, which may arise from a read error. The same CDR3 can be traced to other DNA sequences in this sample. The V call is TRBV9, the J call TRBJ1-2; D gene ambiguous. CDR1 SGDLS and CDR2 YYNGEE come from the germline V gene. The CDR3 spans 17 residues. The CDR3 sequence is CASSAGPPRATNYGYTF. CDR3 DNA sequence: TGTGCCAGCAGCGCCGGCCCCCCACGGGCAACTAACTACGGCTACACCTTC.

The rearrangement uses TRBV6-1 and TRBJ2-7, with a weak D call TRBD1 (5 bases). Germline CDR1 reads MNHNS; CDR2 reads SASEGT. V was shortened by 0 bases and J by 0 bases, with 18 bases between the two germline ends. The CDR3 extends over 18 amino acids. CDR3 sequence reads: CASSEAVGPGLGSYEQYF. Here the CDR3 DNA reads TGTGCCAGCAGTGAAGCGGTGGGGCCGGGCTTAGGCTCCTACGAGCAGTACTTC.

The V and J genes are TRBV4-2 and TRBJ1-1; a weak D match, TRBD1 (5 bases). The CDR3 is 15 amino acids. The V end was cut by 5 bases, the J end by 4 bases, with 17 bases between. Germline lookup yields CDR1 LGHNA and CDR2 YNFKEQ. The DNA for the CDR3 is TGTGCCAGCAGCTTGCTGACGGGGGGTGGCACTGAAGCTTTCTTT. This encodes CASSLLTGGGTEAFF.

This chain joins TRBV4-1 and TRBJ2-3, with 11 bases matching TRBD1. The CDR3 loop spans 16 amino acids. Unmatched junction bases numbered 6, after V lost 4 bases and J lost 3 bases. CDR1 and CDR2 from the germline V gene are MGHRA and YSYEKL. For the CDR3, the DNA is TGCGCCAGCAGCCTTGGACAGGGGGCTTGGACAGATACGCAGTATTTT. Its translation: CASSLGQGAWTDTQYF.

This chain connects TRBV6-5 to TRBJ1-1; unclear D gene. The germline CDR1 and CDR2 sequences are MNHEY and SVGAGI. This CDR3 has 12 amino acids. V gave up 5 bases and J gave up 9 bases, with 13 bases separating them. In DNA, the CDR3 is TGTGCCAGCAGTACGGGCGGCAGCCAAGCTTTCTTT. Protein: CASSTGGSQAFF.

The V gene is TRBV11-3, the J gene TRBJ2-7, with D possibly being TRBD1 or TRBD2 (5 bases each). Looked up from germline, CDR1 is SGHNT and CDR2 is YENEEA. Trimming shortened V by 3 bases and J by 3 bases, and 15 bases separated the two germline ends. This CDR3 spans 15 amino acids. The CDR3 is CASSLGRGNHYEQYF. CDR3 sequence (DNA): TGTGCCAGCAGCTTGGGACGGGGCAACCACTACGAGCAGTACTTC.

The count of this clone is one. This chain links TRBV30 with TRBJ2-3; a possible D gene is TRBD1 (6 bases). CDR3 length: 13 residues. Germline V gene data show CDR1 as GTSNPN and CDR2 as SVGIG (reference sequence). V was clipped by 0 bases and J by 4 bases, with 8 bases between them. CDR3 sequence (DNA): TGTGCCTGGAGTGTACAGGGAGCAGATACGCAGTATTTT. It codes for CAWSVQGADTQYF.

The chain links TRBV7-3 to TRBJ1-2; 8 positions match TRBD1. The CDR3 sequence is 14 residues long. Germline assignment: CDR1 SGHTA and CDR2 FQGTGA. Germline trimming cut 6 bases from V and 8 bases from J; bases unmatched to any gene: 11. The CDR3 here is CASSSTGDGRGYTF. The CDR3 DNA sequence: TGTGCCAGCAGTTCGACAGGGGACGGTAGGGGCTACACCTTC.

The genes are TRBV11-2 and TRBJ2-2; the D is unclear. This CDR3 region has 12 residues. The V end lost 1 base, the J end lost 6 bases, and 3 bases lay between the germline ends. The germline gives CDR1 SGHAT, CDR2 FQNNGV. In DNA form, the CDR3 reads TGTGCCAGCAGCTTAGTCCCCGGGGAGCTGTTTTTT. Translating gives CASSLVPGELFF.